This is a list of T cell receptor beta chains from one sample in a study of blood T cell repertoires in COVID-19. Only in-frame clones appear in the TCRdb table, and some are missing; sequencing was by immunoSEQ multiplex PCR. This table has about 160,000 clones, around 80% appearing once. The sequencing input was peripheral blood. These receptors originate from a man in his fifties or sixties with active or convalescent COVID-19. Each CDR3 is given with its conserved first and last residue. D genes are given only for firm matches. Not all rows give a size; the values are once, few, many and, for expanded clones, a class.

v_call,clone_size,d_call,j_call,cdr3_nt,cdr3_aa
TRBV7-8,.,.,TRBJ2-1,TGTGCCAGCAGCTTCTACAGGGCCTTTTCCTACAATGAGCAGTTCTTC,CASSFYRAFSYNEQFF
TRBV7-2,.,.,TRBJ2-7,TGTGCCAGCAGCTTAATTGCCCAGACCTACGAGCAGTACTTC,CASSLIAQTYEQYF
TRBV5-1,once,.,TRBJ1-6,TGCGCCAGCAGCTTACCTGAGACAAGAGATAATTCACCCCTCCACTTT,CASSLPETRDNSPLHF
TRBV2,.,.,TRBJ1-6,TGTGCCAGCAGTGACAGCGTCACCTATAATTCACCCCTCCACTTT,CASSDSVTYNSPLHF
TRBV10-2,.,TRBD1,TRBJ1-5,TGCGCCACTTCCTCCGGGACAGGGGGCGCCGGGGGGGGCAATCAGCCCCAGCATTTT,CATSSGTGGAGGGNQPQHF
TRBV19,.,TRBD1,TRBJ1-6,TGTGCCAGTAGGGGGACAGACTATAATTCACCCCTCCACTTT,CASRGTDYNSPLHF
TRBV4-1,.,.,TRBJ2-7,TGCGCCAGCAGCCAAGGTACGGGAAGAGGCGAGCAGTACTTC,CASSQGTGRGEQYF
TRBV19,.,.,TRBJ1-2,TGTGCCAGTAGTATAGGCCCACAATTCAACTATGGCTACACCTTC,CASSIGPQFNYGYTF
TRBV6-6,.,TRBD2,TRBJ2-1,TGTGCCAGCAGTAGGGACTACCAGAATGAGCAGTTCTTC,CASSRDYQNEQFF
TRBV2,few,.,TRBJ2-5,TGTGCCAGCAGTGGAGGTAGCCGACAAGAGACCCAGTACTTC,CASSGGSRQETQYF
TRBV15,.,TRBD1,TRBJ2-7,TGTGCCACCAGTCAGGACACAGGGGTCTACGAGCAGTACTTC,CATSQDTGVYEQYF
TRBV6-6,.,TRBD2,TRBJ2-5,TGTGCCAGCACACCAGGAGGGACTAAAGAGACCCAGTACTTC,CASTPGGTKETQYF
TRBV2,.,TRBD1,TRBJ2-7,TGTGCCAGCAGAGACAGGGGGGGACCTTACGAGCAGTACTTC,CASRDRGGPYEQYF
TRBV13,.,.,TRBJ2-1,TGTGCCAGCAGCTTCTCCAGGGCTGTGGAAAACCTCCTGCCCTACAATGAGCAGTTCTTC,CASSFSRAVENLLPYNEQFF
TRBV7-9,.,TRBD2,TRBJ2-1,TGTGCCAGCAGCTTAGGGACTAGTAGCGGTAATGAGCAGTTCTTC,CASSLGTSSGNEQFF
TRBV5-4,.,TRBD1,TRBJ2-5,TGTGCCAGCAGCCGGGACAGGGCGGCGGAGACCCAGTACTTC,CASSRDRAAETQYF
TRBV15,.,.,TRBJ2-7,TGTGCCACCAGCAGAGACTTTTACGAGCAGTACTTC,CATSRDFYEQYF
TRBV11-2,.,TRBD1,TRBJ2-5,TGTGCCAGCAGCTTAACAACAGGGGGACAGACCCAGTACTTC,CASSLTTGGQTQYF
TRBV10-3,.,TRBD2,TRBJ2-7,TGTGCCATCAGTGGGACTAGCGGATCTGGGGAGCAGTACTTC,CAISGTSGSGEQYF
TRBV11-2,.,.,TRBJ1-1,TGTGCCAGCAGCTTAGTGACAGTGAACACTGAAGCTTTCTTT,CASSLVTVNTEAFF
TRBV28,.,.,TRBJ1-5,TGTGCCAGCACCATGGACACCTTAAATCAGCCCCAGCATTTT,CASTMDTLNQPQHF
TRBV5-5,.,.,TRBJ2-7,TGTGCCAGCAGCTTCAGGTCCGAGCAGTACTTC,CASSFRSEQYF
TRBV9,.,.,TRBJ2-1,TGTGCCAGCAGCGTAGACCCCCTAGGCTCTTACTACAATGAGCAGTTCTTC,CASSVDPLGSYYNEQFF
TRBV6-1,.,TRBD2,TRBJ2-3,TGTGCCAGCAGTGGGGATCTAGCGGGGTTCTTTAACACAGATACGCAGTATTTT,CASSGDLAGFFNTDTQYF
TRBV6-7,.,.,TRBJ2-7,TGTGCCAGCAGTTACTCGAAGGACTCATCCTACGAGCAGTACTTC,CASSYSKDSSYEQYF
TRBV5-4,.,.,TRBJ1-5,TGTGCCAGCAGCTTGTCTCCCCTCAATCAGCCCCAGCATTTT,CASSLSPLNQPQHF
TRBV2,few,.,TRBJ2-7,TGTGCCAGCAGCGCCACTTACTCCTACGAGCAGTACTTC,CASSATYSYEQYF
TRBV7-7,.,TRBD2,TRBJ2-5,TGTGCCAGCAGCTTAAGGACCGGCGGGAGGGAACAGACCCAGTACTTC,CASSLRTGGREQTQYF
TRBV5-6,.,.,TRBJ1-6,TGTGACCTATCCATTCCGAATTCACCCCTCCACTTT,CDLSIPNSPLHF
TRBV10-1,.,.,TRBJ1-3,TGCGCCAGCAGTGATAGGGGAAGCTCTGGAAACACCATATATTTT,CASSDRGSSGNTIYF
TRBV15,.,.,TRBJ2-7,TGTGCCACCAGCAGAGATCGCCGGGGCGGGACTGGAACCTACGAGCAGTACTTC,CATSRDRRGGTGTYEQYF
TRBV5-1,.,TRBD2,TRBJ2-1,TGCGCCAGCAGCCCGGACCGGACTAGCGGGAGCTCCTACAATGAGCAGTTCTTC,CASSPDRTSGSSYNEQFF
TRBV7-2,few,TRBD1,TRBJ1-2,TGTGCCAGCAGCCCCCGGACAGGGGACTATGGCTACACCTTC,CASSPRTGDYGYTF
TRBV3-1/TRBV3-2,.,.,TRBJ2-1,TGTGCCAGCAGCCGATACCCCGGGAGTGAGCAGTTCTTC,CASSRYPGSEQFF
TRBV13,.,TRBD2,TRBJ2-3,TGTGCCAGCAGCCTTGCAAGCGGGAGGGAGGCAGATACGCAGTATTTT,CASSLASGREADTQYF
TRBV6-5,.,.,TRBJ1-6,TGTGCCAGCAAGGCCCCCGGAGGACCCCTCCACTTT,CASKAPGGPLHF
TRBV6-6,.,TRBD1,TRBJ1-5,TGTGCCAGCAGTTACCCCGGACAGGGGGCAGGGCAGCCCCAGCATTTT,CASSYPGQGAGQPQHF
TRBV2,.,.,TRBJ1-6,TGTGCCAGCAGTGAACAAGGGACTTATAATTCACCCCTCCACTTT,CASSEQGTYNSPLHF
TRBV18,.,.,TRBJ1-3,TGTGCCAGCTCACCGATTGATTTCAGGGTGGGCGGAAACACCATATATTTT,CASSPIDFRVGGNTIYF
TRBV7-6,.,.,TRBJ1-3,TGTGCCAGCAGCTTAGAGGGAGGTTCTGGAAACACCATATATTTT,CASSLEGGSGNTIYF
TRBV19,.,.,TRBJ2-7,TGTGCCAGTAGTATATCTGACAGATCCTACGAGCAGTACTTC,CASSISDRSYEQYF
TRBV5-6,.,.,TRBJ1-2,TGTGCCAGCAGCTTCGGGACTAACTATGGCTACACCTTC,CASSFGTNYGYTF
TRBV5-1,.,TRBD1,TRBJ2-7,TGCGCCAGCAGCTCGGGACAGGGGACCTACGAGCAGTACTTC,CASSSGQGTYEQYF
TRBV6-4,.,TRBD2,TRBJ2-1,TGTGCCAGCAGTGACTCGGCGGGAGGAATTAATGAGCAGTTCTTC,CASSDSAGGINEQFF
TRBV5-1,.,.,TRBJ1-4,TGCGCCAGCAGCGCCGGCAGGGGCGGGGAAAAACTGTTTTTT,CASSAGRGGEKLFF
TRBV19,once,.,TRBJ1-5,TGTGCCAGTAACCTAGGACAGCTCAATCAGCCCCAGCATTTT,CASNLGQLNQPQHF
TRBV5-4,.,TRBD2,TRBJ2-5,TGTGCCAGCAGCTGGGGGGGAGGCGGGAGATCTCGAGAGACCCAGTACTTC,CASSWGGGGRSRETQYF
TRBV10-1,once,.,TRBJ2-4,TGCGCCACCAACAGGGAACACATTCAGTACTTC,CATNREHIQYF
TRBV6-5,.,.,TRBJ1-1,TGTGCCCTTCTGGAGGGAATCGGGACTGAAGCTTTCTTT,CALLEGIGTEAFF
TRBV3-1/TRBV3-2,.,.,TRBJ2-7,TGTGCCAGCAGCAACAATGGGGGCAGCTCCTACGAGCAGTACTTC,CASSNNGGSSYEQYF
TRBV2,once,TRBD2,TRBJ2-5,TGTGCCAGCAGTGATGGACTAGCGGGGGGTCAAGAGACCCAGTACTTC,CASSDGLAGGQETQYF
TRBV7-3,.,TRBD1,TRBJ2-7,TGTGCCAGCAGCTTAACCCCGGGACAGGGGGTGCAGCAGTACTTC,CASSLTPGQGVQQYF
TRBV4-2,.,.,TRBJ1-4,TGTGCCAGCAGCCCAAGCCATAATGAAAAACTGTTTTTT,CASSPSHNEKLFF
TRBV11-2,.,TRBD2,TRBJ2-1,TGTGCCAGCAGCTTCGGACTAGCGGGACTTGGTGAGCAGTTCTTC,CASSFGLAGLGEQFF
TRBV7-7,.,.,TRBJ2-3,TGTGCCAGCAGCTTAGCCAGGACAGTCACAGATACGCAGTATTTT,CASSLARTVTDTQYF
TRBV19,.,.,TRBJ2-3,TGTGCCAGTAGTCCAAAGCCCCCAGGTACGCAGTATTTT,CASSPKPPGTQYF
TRBV3-1/TRBV3-2,.,.,TRBJ1-3,TGTGCCAGCAGCTACGGGGGACCGACAAGCTCTGGAAACACCATATATTTT,CASSYGGPTSSGNTIYF
TRBV20-1,.,TRBD1,TRBJ1-5,TGCAGTGCTAGTCGACAGGGCGGGAATCAGCCCCAGCATTTT,CSASRQGGNQPQHF
TRBV7-2,.,.,TRBJ2-7,TGTGCCAGCAGCCCCGGCAGGGGAACCTACGAGCAGTACTTC,CASSPGRGTYEQYF
TRBV5-4,few,.,TRBJ2-6,TGTGCCAGCAGCCGTGAGGGAAATGGGGCCAACGTCCTGACTTTC,CASSREGNGANVLTF